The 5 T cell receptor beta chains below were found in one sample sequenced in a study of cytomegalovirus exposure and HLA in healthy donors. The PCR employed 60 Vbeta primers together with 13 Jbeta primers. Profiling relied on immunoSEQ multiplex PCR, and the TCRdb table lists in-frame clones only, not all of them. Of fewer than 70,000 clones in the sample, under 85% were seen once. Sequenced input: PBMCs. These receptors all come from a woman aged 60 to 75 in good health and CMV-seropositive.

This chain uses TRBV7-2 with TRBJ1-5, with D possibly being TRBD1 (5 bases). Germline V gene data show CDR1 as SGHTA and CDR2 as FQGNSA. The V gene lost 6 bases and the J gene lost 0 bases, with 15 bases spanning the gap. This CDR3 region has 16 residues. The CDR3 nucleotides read TGTGCCAGCAGAAAACGCGGGACGGATAGCAATCAGCCCCAGCATTTT. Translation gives CASRKRGTDSNQPQHF.

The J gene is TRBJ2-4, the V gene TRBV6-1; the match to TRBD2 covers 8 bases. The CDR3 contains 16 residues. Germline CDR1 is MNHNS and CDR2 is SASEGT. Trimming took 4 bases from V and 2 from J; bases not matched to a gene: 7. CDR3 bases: TGTGCCAGCAGTGTAAGCGGGAGAGGGACCAAAAACATTCAGTACTTC. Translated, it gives CASSVSGRGTKNIQYF.

CDR3 protein: CASSLASPGAGNTIYF. DNA of the CDR3: TGCGCCAGCAGCTTGGCAAGCCCAGGGGCTGGAAACACCATATATTTT. V gene TRBV5-1 combines with J gene TRBJ1-3, with a weak D call TRBD1 (6 bases). Trimming stripped 0 bases from V and 2 bases from J, with 12 bases between. Germline-derived CDR1 and CDR2 are SGHRS and YFSETQ. The CDR3 loop spans 16 amino acids.

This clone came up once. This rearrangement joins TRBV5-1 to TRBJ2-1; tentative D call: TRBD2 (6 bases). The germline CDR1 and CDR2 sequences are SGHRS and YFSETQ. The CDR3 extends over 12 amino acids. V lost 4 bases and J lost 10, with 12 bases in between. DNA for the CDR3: TGCGCCAGCAGCCTCCTTCGGGGGGAGCAGTTCTTC. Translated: CASSLLRGEQFF.

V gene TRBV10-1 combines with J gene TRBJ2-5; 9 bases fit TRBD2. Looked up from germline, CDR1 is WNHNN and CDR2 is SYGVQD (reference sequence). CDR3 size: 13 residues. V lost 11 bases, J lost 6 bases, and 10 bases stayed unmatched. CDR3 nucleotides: TGCGCCGGCCATCTTAGCGGGAGACAGACCCAGTACTTC. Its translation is CAGHLSGRQTQYF.